Described below is a single T cell receptor (beta chain) sequence and its context. Nested PCRs (about 17 and 10 cycles, two total) were applied to TCRalpha and TCRbeta cDNA. TCRdb derives one entry per CDR3 protein from the 5' RACE reads, leaving out DNA. The sample data list more than 120,000 distinct CDR3 sequences. Per donor there was one draw, yielding a blood sample of around 2.5 ml. The entry originates in a study of monozygotic twins with inflammatory bowel disease. This CDR3 is 12 amino acids long. Germline CDR1 SGHRS, CDR2 YFSETQ. The gene calls are TRBV5-1 and TRBJ1-2. The sequence was collected from a human donor with ulcerative colitis or Crohn's disease, or a healthy co-twin of an affected twin (not recorded which). The sample comprised blood. CDR3 sequence: CASRSDSNGYTF.